This TCR beta chain appears in the sequencing data of a study of identical twins. From the 5' RACE reads, TCRdb called clonotypes with MiXCR, one entry per CDR3 protein. The sample has about 260,000 distinct CDR3 sequences, around 7% seen once. Regarding the study as a whole: Interpretation of the results relied on cross-sectional statistical analysis and not on following the same donors.

The CDR3 covers 16 residues. CDR1 is MNHEY and CDR2 is SVGAGI in the germline V gene. The ends lost 0 bases at V and 2 bases at J; junction bases unmatched: 4. This clonotype turned up a few times. Antigen specificity is unknown. Another study also made use of these data, one on yellow fever vaccine responses in identical twins.

Material for sequencing was memory (CD45RO+) T cells sorted from blood. The sequence came from a woman under 30 in good health. V usage is TRBV6-5 and J usage is TRBJ2-7, with 10 bases that match TRBD1. In nucleotides, the CDR3 is TGTGCCAGCAGTTACTCGGGGACAGGGGACCCCTACGAGCAGTACTTC. Protein product: CASSYSGTGDPYEQYF.